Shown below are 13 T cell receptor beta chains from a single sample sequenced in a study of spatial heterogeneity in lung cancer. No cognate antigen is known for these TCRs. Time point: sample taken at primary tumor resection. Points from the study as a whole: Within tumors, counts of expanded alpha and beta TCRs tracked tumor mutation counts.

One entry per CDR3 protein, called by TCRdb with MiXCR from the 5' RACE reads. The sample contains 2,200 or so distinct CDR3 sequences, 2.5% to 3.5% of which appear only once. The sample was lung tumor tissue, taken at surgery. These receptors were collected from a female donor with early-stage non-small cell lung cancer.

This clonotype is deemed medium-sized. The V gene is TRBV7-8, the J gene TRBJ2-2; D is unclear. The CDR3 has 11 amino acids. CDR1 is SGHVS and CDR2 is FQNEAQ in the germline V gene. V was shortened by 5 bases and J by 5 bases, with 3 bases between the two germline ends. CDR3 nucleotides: TGTGCCAGCAGCCGAACCGGGGAGCTGTTTTTT. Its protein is CASSRTGELFF.

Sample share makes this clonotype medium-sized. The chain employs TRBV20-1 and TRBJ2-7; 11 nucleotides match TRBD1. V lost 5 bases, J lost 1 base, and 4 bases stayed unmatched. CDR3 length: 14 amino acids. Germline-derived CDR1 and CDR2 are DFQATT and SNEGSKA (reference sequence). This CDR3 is CSAYGQGASYEQYF. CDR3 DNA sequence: TGCAGTGCTTATGGACAGGGGGCGTCCTACGAGCAGTACTTC.

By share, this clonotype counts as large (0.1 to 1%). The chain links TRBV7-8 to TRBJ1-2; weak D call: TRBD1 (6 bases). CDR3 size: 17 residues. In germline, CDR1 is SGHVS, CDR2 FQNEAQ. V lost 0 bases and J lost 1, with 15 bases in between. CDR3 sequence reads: CASSLAAQGTLNYGYTF. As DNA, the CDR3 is TGTGCCAGCAGCTTAGCAGCACAGGGTACCCTTAACTATGGCTACACCTTC.

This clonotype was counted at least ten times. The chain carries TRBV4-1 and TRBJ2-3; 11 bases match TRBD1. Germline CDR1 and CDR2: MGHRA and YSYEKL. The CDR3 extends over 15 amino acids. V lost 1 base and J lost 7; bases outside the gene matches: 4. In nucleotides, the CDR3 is TGCGCCAGCAGCCAAGTGGACAGGGGGCAAAATACGCAGTATTTT. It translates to CASSQVDRGQNTQYF.

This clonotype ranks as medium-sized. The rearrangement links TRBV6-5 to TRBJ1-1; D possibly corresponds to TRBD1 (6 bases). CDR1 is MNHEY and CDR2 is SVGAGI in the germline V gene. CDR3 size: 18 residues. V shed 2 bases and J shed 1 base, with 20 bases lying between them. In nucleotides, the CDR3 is TGTGCCAGCAGTTACACCCCCTTGGACAGCTTTAAGAACACTGAAGCTTTCTTT. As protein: CASSYTPLDSFKNTEAFF.

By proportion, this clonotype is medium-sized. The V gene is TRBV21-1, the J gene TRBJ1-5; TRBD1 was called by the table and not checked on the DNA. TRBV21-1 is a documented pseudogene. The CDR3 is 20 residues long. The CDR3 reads CASRTPTGVRLYISNQPQHF. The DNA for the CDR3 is TGTGCCAGCAGAACCCCGACAGGGGTGAGATTATATATTAGCAATCAGCCCCAGCATTTT.

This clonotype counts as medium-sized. The CDR3 region is CASSYSWQGEQYF. As DNA, the CDR3 is TGTGCCAGCAGTTACTCTTGGCAGGGCGAGCAGTACTTC. The chain is built from TRBV6-5 and TRBJ2-7; maybe TRBD1 (5 bases). V lost 0 bases and J 6 bases, leaving 9 bases between the germline ends. CDR1 and CDR2 from the germline V gene are MNHEY and SVGAGI. The CDR3 is 13 amino acids.

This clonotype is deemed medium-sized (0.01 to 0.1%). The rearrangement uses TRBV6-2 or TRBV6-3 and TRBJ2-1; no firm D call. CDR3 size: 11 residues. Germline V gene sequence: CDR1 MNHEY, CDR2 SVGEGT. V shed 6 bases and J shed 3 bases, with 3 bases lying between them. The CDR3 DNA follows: TGTGCCAGCAGCTTCTACAATGAGCAGTTCTTC. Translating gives CASSFYNEQFF.

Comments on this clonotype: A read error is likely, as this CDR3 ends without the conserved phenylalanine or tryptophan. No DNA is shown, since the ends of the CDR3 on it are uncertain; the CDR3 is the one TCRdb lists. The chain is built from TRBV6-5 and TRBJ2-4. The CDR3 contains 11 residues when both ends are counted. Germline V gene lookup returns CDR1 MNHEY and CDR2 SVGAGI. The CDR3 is CENKWWNIQEG.

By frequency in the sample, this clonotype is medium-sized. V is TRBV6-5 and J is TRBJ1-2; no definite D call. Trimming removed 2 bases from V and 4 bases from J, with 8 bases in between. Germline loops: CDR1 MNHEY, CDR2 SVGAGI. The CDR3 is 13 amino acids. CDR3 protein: CASSYGDFYGYTF. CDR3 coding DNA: TGTGCCAGCAGTTACGGCGACTTCTATGGCTACACCTTC.

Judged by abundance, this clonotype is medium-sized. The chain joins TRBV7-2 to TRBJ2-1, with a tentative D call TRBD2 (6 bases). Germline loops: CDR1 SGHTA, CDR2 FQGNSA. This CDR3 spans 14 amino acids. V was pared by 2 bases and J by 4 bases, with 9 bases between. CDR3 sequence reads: CASSLFRGYNEQFF. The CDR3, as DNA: TGTGCCAGCAGCTTATTTCGGGGGTACAATGAGCAGTTCTTC.

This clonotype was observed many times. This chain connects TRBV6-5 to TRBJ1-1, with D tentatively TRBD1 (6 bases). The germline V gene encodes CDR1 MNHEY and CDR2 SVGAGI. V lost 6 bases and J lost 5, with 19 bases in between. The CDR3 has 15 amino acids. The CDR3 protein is CASSSRQAQETEAFF. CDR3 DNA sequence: TGTGCCAGCAGCAGCAGACAGGCGCAAGAGACTGAAGCTTTCTTT.

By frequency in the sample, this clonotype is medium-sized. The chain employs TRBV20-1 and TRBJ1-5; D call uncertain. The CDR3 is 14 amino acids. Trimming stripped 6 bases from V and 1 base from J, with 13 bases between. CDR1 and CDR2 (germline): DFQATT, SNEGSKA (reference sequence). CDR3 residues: CSATKGLSNQPQHF. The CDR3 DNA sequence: TGCAGTGCCACGAAGGGTCTGAGCAATCAGCCCCAGCATTTT.